The present T cell receptor beta chain was sequenced within a study of T cell responses to AZD1222 COVID-19 vaccine. Here immunoSEQ multiplex PCR was the method, and the copy in TCRdb shows in-frame clones only, minus some. The table lists under 140,000 clones, about 88% of them singletons. CDR3 length equals 15 residues. Between the trimmed V and J ends, which lost 0 bases and 1 base, there was a span of 13 bases. CDR1 GTSNPN and CDR2 SVGIG come from the germline V gene (reference sequence). Sequencing used peripheral blood, obtained on day 0 of AZD1222 vaccination. The chain carries TRBV30 and TRBJ2-7; either TRBD1 or TRBD2 may supply D (5 bases each). This TCR derives from an adult in good health. CDR3 region: CAWSVQGTRSYEQYF. CDR3 bases: TGTGCCTGGAGTGTACAAGGGACCCGATCCTACGAGCAGTACTTC.